The 23 T cell receptor beta chains below come from one sample, sequenced in a study of blood T cells in healthy people across ages (dated by TCRdb to between 2015 and 2017). The method behind the library was 5' RACE. The listed sequencing device is Illumina HiSeq 2500. The second PCR ran for roughly 6 to 11 cycles and used a J-beta primer mix along with a sample-barcoded 5' primer. TCRdb passed the public sequencing reads through fastp at Q25 and MiXCR, retaining productive beta sequences. Each entry merges the rows of one CDR3 protein and shows their most common DNA and genes. The sample table shows 920,000 or so distinct CDR3 sequences, and 40% to 50% are seen once. Of the sample, over 15% is held by the ten largest clones. Sample: blood. The source is a woman in her sixties in good health.

This clonotype was counted between two and nine times. V gene TRBV20-1 combines with J gene TRBJ2-5; D unclear. Germline CDR1 DFQATT, CDR2 SNEGSKA (reference sequence). Trimming cost V 2 bases and J 4 bases, with 5 bases left between them. This CDR3 contains 11 residues. CDR3 DNA sequence: TGCAGTGCTAGAACCTTAGAGACCCAGTACTTC. Amino acid sequence: CSARTLETQYF.

In DNA form, the CDR3 reads TGTGCCATCAGTGGTTTACGGGGACGGTCGGACAGTCACACACATTGCACGCAGTATTTT. The encoded protein is CAISGLRGRSDSHTHCTQYF. The J gene is TRBJ2-3, the V gene TRBV10-3, with TRBD1 as a possible D gene (6 bases). V dropped 4 bases and J dropped 9 bases, with 35 bases sitting between them. In germline, CDR1 is ENHRY, CDR2 SYGVKD. This CDR3 spans 20 amino acids.

The chain is built from TRBV28 and TRBJ1-5; 9 bases match TRBD1. The CDR3 runs 18 residues. Germline trimming cut 3 bases from V and 4 bases from J; bases unmatched to any gene: 13. Germline-derived CDR1 and CDR2 are MDHEN and SYDVKM. DNA for the CDR3: TGTGCCAGCAGTTTCTCGCTCACCGGGACAGGGAAGAATCAGCCCCAGCATTTT. Translating gives CASSFSLTGTGKNQPQHF. Complete variable domain (other parts from reference TRBV28 and TRBJ1-5): DVKVTQSSRYLVKRTGEKVFLECVQDMDHENMFWYRQDPGLGLRLIYFSYDVKMKEKGDIPEGYSVSREKKERFSLILESASTNQTSMYLCASSFSLTGTGKNQPQHFGDGTRLSIL.

The table lists this clonotype with a few counts. The chain carries TRBV20-1 and TRBJ2-7; a possible D gene is TRBD2 (6 bases). Germline CDR1 and CDR2: DFQATT and SNEGSKA (reference sequence). Between the trimmed V and J ends, which lost 3 bases and 2 bases, there was a span of 11 bases. The CDR3 totals 13 residues. CDR3 protein: CSARGGATYEQYF. The CDR3 nucleotides read TGCAGTGCTAGGGGGGGAGCTACCTACGAGCAGTACTTC.

The chain combines TRBV21-1 with TRBJ2-5; TRBD2, the table's D call, was not compared with the DNA. TRBV21-1 is annotated as a pseudogene. The CDR3 is made up of 15 amino acids. The CDR3, as DNA: TGTGCCAGCAGTCAACTCCGGGACTCCTCCTACGAGCGGTACTTC. Translation: CASSQLRDSSYERYF.

V is TRBV21-1 and J is TRBJ2-5; TRBD2 is taken as the D call from the table, unchecked against the DNA. TRBV21-1 is flagged as a pseudogene. The CDR3 runs to 20 residues. CDR3 DNA sequence: TGTGCCAGCAGCAAAGGAGCTAAAATACTGGGACTAGACTTTCAAGAGACCCAGTACTTC. Its protein is CASSKGAKILGLDFQETQYF.

The rearrangement joins TRBV29-1 to TRBJ1-2; a weak D match, TRBD1 (5 bases). V was cut by 1 base and J by 7 bases, with 16 bases left in between. The CDR3 extends over 14 amino acids. From germline, CDR1 is SQVTM and CDR2 ANQGSEA. The CDR3 sequence: CSVEGFTGRGGYTF. The DNA of the CDR3 is TGCAGCGTTGAAGGTTTTACGGGACGCGGTGGCTACACCTTC.

This clonotype showed up just a few times. This rearrangement joins TRBV5-1 to TRBJ2-1; maybe TRBD1 (6 bases). Germline V gene lookup returns CDR1 SGHRS and CDR2 YFSETQ. V shed 0 bases and J shed 7 bases, with 14 bases lying between them. The length of the CDR3 is 15 residues. Here the CDR3 reads CASSLEILGGNEQFF. The DNA of the CDR3 is TGCGCCAGCAGCTTGGAAATCCTAGGGGGAAATGAGCAGTTCTTC.

CDR3: CASSLYGEGSDEQFF. The CDR3 DNA is TGCGCCAGCAGCTTGTACGGAGAGGGGTCGGATGAGCAGTTCTTC. The V gene is TRBV5-1, the J gene TRBJ2-1, with D perhaps matching TRBD1 or TRBD2 (5 bases each). Between the trimmed V and J ends, which lost 1 base and 8 bases, there was a span of 16 bases. The CDR3 runs to 15 residues. Germline CDR1 SGHRS, CDR2 YFSETQ.

The rearrangement links TRBV27 to TRBJ2-1, with 14 bases lining up with TRBD2. CDR3 length equals 17 residues. Per the germline V gene, CDR1 is MNHEY and CDR2 is SMNVEV (reference sequence). The V gene end was trimmed by 2 bases and the J gene end by 7 bases; junction bases not matched to a gene: 7. The CDR3 loop reads CASSLPGLAGVRNEQFF. CDR3 bases: TGTGCCAGCAGTTTACCGGGACTAGCGGGAGTTAGAAATGAGCAGTTCTTC.

V and J are TRBV20-1 and TRBJ2-1; no definite D call. The germline V gene encodes CDR1 DFQATT and CDR2 SNEGSKA (reference sequence). This CDR3 contains 12 residues. The V gene lost 3 bases and the J gene lost 6 bases, with 9 bases spanning the gap. CDR3 region: CSARDKTNEQFF. CDR3 sequence (DNA): TGCAGTGCTAGGGATAAGACCAATGAGCAGTTCTTC.

The rearrangement links TRBV28 to TRBJ2-7; TRBD1 agrees at 7 bases. The CDR3 is 15 amino acids. V was pared by 2 bases and J by 0 bases, with 4 bases of the junction left unmatched. The V gene's germline CDR1 is MDHEN and CDR2 SYDVKM. In DNA form, the CDR3 reads TGTGCCAGCAGTTTAGGACAGGAATACTCCTACGAGCAGTACTTC. Protein product: CASSLGQEYSYEQYF.

The rearrangement links TRBV20-1 to TRBJ2-7; 9 nucleotides align to TRBD2. This CDR3 is built from 15 residues. V lost 3 bases to trimming and J lost 3 bases; unmatched junction nucleotides: 9. CDR1 DFQATT and CDR2 SNEGSKA come from the germline V gene (reference sequence). CDR3 region: CSASHGSGRGYEQYF. Written as DNA, the CDR3 is TGCAGTGCTAGTCACGGTAGCGGGAGAGGCTACGAGCAGTACTTC.

This clonotype came up once. V is TRBV27 and J is TRBJ1-1; D gene uncertain. Germline CDR1 is MNHEY and CDR2 is SMNVEV (reference sequence). Trimming shortened V by 2 bases and J by 1 base, and 11 bases separated the two germline ends. The CDR3 runs 15 residues. CDR3 in DNA: TGTGCCAGCAGTTTAACCACCCATTCGAACACTGAAGCTTTCTTT. The encoded protein is CASSLTTHSNTEAFF.

The rearrangement links TRBV9 to TRBJ1-2, with D tentatively TRBD1 (5 bases). This CDR3 is built from 15 residues. In germline, CDR1 is SGDLS, CDR2 YYNGEE. Trimming stripped 0 bases from V and 3 bases from J, with 12 bases between. The CDR3 sequence: CASSVATGRDYGYTF. Here the CDR3 DNA reads TGTGCCAGCAGCGTAGCTACAGGCAGGGACTATGGCTACACCTTC.

V gene TRBV4-2 combines with J gene TRBJ1-2, with TRBD1 as a possible D gene (5 bases). The CDR3 covers 17 residues. Per germline, CDR1 LGHNA and CDR2 YNFKEQ. V was shortened by 3 bases and J by 2 bases, with 19 bases between the two germline ends. CDR3 in amino acids: CASSHLQGQAINYGYTF. CDR3 in DNA: TGTGCCAGCAGCCACCTCCAGGGCCAGGCGATAAACTATGGCTACACCTTC.

The chain joins TRBV4-1 to TRBJ1-5, with unresolved D. V lost 0 bases and J 4 bases, leaving 16 bases between the germline ends. The CDR3 runs to 17 residues. Germline V gene sequence: CDR1 MGHRA, CDR2 YSYEKL. This CDR3 is CASSQDLATLINQPQHF. In DNA form, the CDR3 reads TGCGCCAGCAGCCAAGATTTGGCAACACTAATAAATCAGCCCCAGCATTTT.

This chain joins TRBV12-3 or TRBV12-4 and TRBJ2-5, with 10 bases aligning to TRBD1. There are 16 residues in the CDR3. The J segment lost 3 bases and the V segment lost 5 bases, leaving 9 bases of the junction unmatched. CDR3 sequence reads: CASSPKDRGKKETQYF. The CDR3 region has the DNA TGTGCCAGCAGTCCAAAGGACAGGGGGAAGAAAGAGACCCAGTACTTC.

Written as DNA, the CDR3 is TGTGCCAGCAGTCCACTAGCGGGGGGGGCCCACGAGCAGTACTTC. This codes for CASSPLAGGAHEQYF. This sequence joins TRBV12-3 or TRBV12-4 and TRBJ2-5; 13 bases line up with TRBD2. Judging by the DNA end, TRBJ2-7 fits better; the J call may be wrong. The CDR3 consists of 15 residues.

V usage is TRBV27 and J usage is TRBJ2-4; the match to TRBD1 covers 9 bases. The J call may be faulty, since TRBJ2-5 better matches the DNA end. Germline V gene sequence: CDR1 MNHEY, CDR2 SMNVEV (reference sequence). The length of the CDR3 is 14 residues. CDR3 residues: CASRLRGQGETQYF. CDR3 DNA: TGTGCCAGCAGGTTAAGGGGACAGGGAGAGACCCAGTACTTC.

This clonotype was detected a few times. The chain recombines TRBV5-1 with TRBJ2-1, with a weak D call TRBD1 (5 bases). Germline loops: CDR1 SGHRS, CDR2 YFSETQ. The CDR3 runs to 15 residues. Trimming took 0 bases from V and 6 from J, leaving 13 bases between them. The CDR3 DNA reads as TGCGCCAGCAGCTTGGAGGCAGGGTTCGGCAATGAGCAGTTCTTC. Its translation: CASSLEAGFGNEQFF. The full variable domain, in which reference TRBV5-1 and TRBJ2-1 provide the parts outside the CDR3, is KAGVTQTPRYLIKTRGQQVTLSCSPISGHRSVSWYQQTPGQGLQFLFEYFSETQRNKGNFPGRFSGRQFSNSRSEMNVSTLELGDSALYLCASSLEAGFGNEQFFGPGTRLTVL.

V usage is TRBV7-9 and J usage is TRBJ2-7, with 7 bases matching TRBD2. CDR3 length equals 13 residues. The germline V gene has CDR1 SEHNR and CDR2 FQNEAQ (reference sequence). Losses at the gene ends were 8 bases for V and 1 base for J; bases not matched to a gene: 5. The CDR3 reads CASGLADSYEQYF. DNA of the CDR3: TGTGCCAGCGGCCTAGCGGATTCCTACGAGCAGTACTTC.

This clonotype was recorded a few times. This chain joins TRBV10-2 and TRBJ2-5, with D perhaps TRBD1 (6 bases). The CDR3 runs 13 residues. Germline CDR1 and CDR2: WSHSY and SAAADI. The V gene lost 7 bases and the J gene lost 5 bases, with 14 bases spanning the gap. DNA for the CDR3: TGCGCCAGCATCATCGGACAGTGGGAGACCCAGTACTTC. It yields the protein CASIIGQWETQYF.